Below are 21 T cell receptor beta chains sequenced from a single sample in a study of cytomegalovirus exposure and HLA in healthy donors. Researchers ran the PCR with 60 Vbeta and 13 Jbeta primers. Here immunoSEQ multiplex PCR was the method, and the copy in TCRdb shows in-frame clones only, minus some. The sample contains about 110,000 clones, about four fifths of which appear only once. What was sequenced was PBMCs. Source of these receptors: a woman aged 45-60 years in good health and CMV-seropositive.

This rearrangement joins TRBV5-4 to TRBJ1-2, with D possibly matching TRBD1 (5 bases). The CDR3 contains 13 residues. The germline V gene has CDR1 SGHNT and CDR2 YYREEE (reference sequence). V lost 4 bases and J lost 1, with 8 bases in between. CDR3 protein: CASSPDSNYGYTF. Here the CDR3 DNA reads TGTGCCAGCAGCCCTGACAGTAACTATGGCTACACCTTC.

This clone was seen more than once but under ten times. The rearrangement joins TRBV19 to TRBJ1-2; a weak D match, TRBD1 (5 bases). The CDR3 has 13 residues. V lost 5 bases, J lost 4 bases, and 11 bases lay in between. Germline CDR1 reads LNHDA; CDR2 reads SQIVND (reference sequence). The CDR3 DNA reads as TGTGCCAGTAGTGTACAGGAGACCTATGGCTACACCTTC. Protein sequence: CASSVQETYGYTF.

The V and J genes are TRBV7-8 and TRBJ2-7; TRBD1 agrees at 7 bases. The germline V gene has CDR1 SGHVS and CDR2 FQNEAQ. V lost 7 bases, J lost 7 bases, and 19 bases stayed unmatched. This CDR3 region has 16 residues. This chain's CDR3 is CASTLIGGSPYREQYF. The CDR3 DNA reads TGTGCCAGCACCCTCATAGGGGGCAGTCCCTATCGGGAGCAGTACTTC. Based on the CDR3 plus reference TRBV7-8 and TRBJ2-7, the full variable domain is GAGVSQSPRYKVAKRGQDVALRCDPISGHVSLFWYQQALGQGPEFLTYFQNEAQLDKSGLPSDRFFAERPEGSVSTLKIQRTQQEDSAVYLCASTLIGGSPYREQYFGPGTRLTVT.

The chain carries TRBV29-1 and TRBJ2-3; D is possibly TRBD1 (6 bases). The CDR3 runs 12 residues. Trimming removed 4 bases from V and 4 bases from J, with 9 bases in between. CDR1 and CDR2 from the germline V gene are SQVTM and ANQGSEA. CDR3 loop: CSVVGGSDTQYF. CDR3 DNA: TGCAGCGTTGTAGGGGGTTCAGATACGCAGTATTTT.

The CDR3 DNA is TGCGCCAGCAGCTCAACTACTTACGAGCAGTACTTC. Amino acids: CASSSTTYEQYF. J is TRBJ2-7 and V is TRBV5-1; D is unresolved. Trimming left V 3 bases short and J 4 bases short, with 8 bases between. CDR1 and CDR2 from the germline V gene are SGHRS and YFSETQ. The CDR3 runs 12 residues.

The CDR3 DNA is TGCGCCAGCAGTAAGAGACAGGGAAGGGAGACCCAGTACTTC. The encoded protein is CASSKRQGRETQYF. The chain employs TRBV10-1 and TRBJ2-5; 7 nucleotides align to TRBD1. CDR1 is WNHNN, CDR2 SYGVQD, per germline (reference sequence). The CDR3 runs 14 residues. V lost 5 bases, J lost 5 bases, and 8 bases stayed unmatched.

The gene calls are TRBV9 and TRBJ1-2; 7 bases map to TRBD1. The CDR3 totals 15 residues. Losses at the gene ends were 0 bases for V and 6 bases for J; bases not matched to a gene: 8. The germline gives CDR1 SGDLS, CDR2 YYNGEE. For the CDR3, the DNA is TGTGCCAGCAGCGTAGGAGACAGGGAGAGTCATGGCTACACCTTC. Its translation: CASSVGDRESHGYTF.

V usage is TRBV6-6 and J usage is TRBJ2-2, with 10 bases lining up with TRBD2. J gave up 7 bases and V 8 bases, and 7 bases lay outside the gene matches. The CDR3 sequence is 14 residues long. Germline loops: CDR1 MNHNY, CDR2 SVGAGI (reference sequence). For the CDR3, the DNA is TGTGCCAGCGAACTAGCGGGGTATCACGGGGAGCTGTTTTTT. Residues: CASELAGYHGELFF.

The chain has TRBV6-1 and TRBJ1-2, with TRBD1 as a possible D gene (5 bases). V lost 6 bases to trimming and J lost 3 bases, with 5 bases between them. Germline V gene sequence: CDR1 MNHNS, CDR2 SASEGT. CDR3 length: 11 residues. The CDR3 loop is CASSRDYGYTF. CDR3 coding DNA: TGTGCCAGCAGCAGGGACTATGGCTACACCTTC.

This clone was recorded a few times. The chain has TRBV5-1 and TRBJ1-1, with no clear D. The ends were cut back, 3 bases at V and 12 bases at J, with 18 bases in the middle. The CDR3 is 13 residues long. Germline CDR1 reads SGHRS; CDR2 reads YFSETQ. The CDR3 DNA reads TGCGCCAGCAGCTCCCTTTATCCCCAGTTTCCTTTCTTT. It specifies CASSSLYPQFPFF.

DNA of the CDR3: TGCAGCGTGGGGGCCGGACAGGGGGCAGAACCCCTCCACTTT. Its protein product is CSVGAGQGAEPLHF. This rearrangement joins TRBV29-1 to TRBJ1-6; 11 bases agree with TRBD1. Germline values: CDR1 SQVTM, CDR2 ANQGSEA. J was trimmed by 12 bases and V by 6 bases; bases with no gene match: 10. The CDR3 loop spans 14 amino acids.

V and J are TRBV6-7 and TRBJ2-3, with 9 bases identical to TRBD2. TRBV6-7 is flagged as an ORF with uncertain function. Trimming at V came to 8 bases and at J to 0 bases, leaving 6 bases not matched to a gene. The CDR3 contains 15 residues. The CDR3 here is CASPRRGGSTDTQYF. CDR3 nucleotide sequence: TGTGCCAGCCCCCGGCGGGGGGGGAGCACAGATACGCAGTATTTT.

This chain links TRBV11-2 with TRBJ2-1; 9 bases fit TRBD2. V shed 3 bases, J shed 7 bases, and the junction held 4 bases outside the gene matches. Germline loops: CDR1 SGHAT, CDR2 FQNNGV. The CDR3 loop spans 14 amino acids. CDR3 sequence: CASSFGGGVNEQFF. DNA for the CDR3: TGTGCCAGCAGCTTCGGCGGGGGGGTAAATGAGCAGTTCTTC.

This clone was seen just once. The rearrangement uses TRBV9 and TRBJ1-4; tentatively, D is TRBD1 (6 bases). The CDR3 has 15 amino acids. V was pared by 0 bases and J by 5 bases, with 11 bases between. In germline, CDR1 is SGDLS, CDR2 YYNGEE. CDR3 DNA: TGTGCCAGCAGCGTAGCTGGACAGAGGAATGAAAAACTGTTTTTT. It encodes CASSVAGQRNEKLFF.

The chain employs TRBV2 and TRBJ1-2, with D tentatively TRBD1 (5 bases). Germline-derived CDR1 and CDR2 are SNHLY and FYNNEI. There are 13 residues in the CDR3. Trimming took off 4 bases at V and 6 bases at J, with 12 bases between the two ends. The CDR3 loop reads CASSGYRSNGYTF. The CDR3, as DNA: TGTGCCAGCAGTGGGTACAGGTCAAATGGCTACACCTTC.

The chain uses TRBV20-1 and TRBJ2-3; D is unclear. The CDR3 loop spans 10 amino acids. V dropped 6 bases and J dropped 3 bases, with 4 bases sitting between them. Germline V CDR1 and CDR2: DFQATT, SNEGSKA (reference sequence). The CDR3 nucleotides read TGCAGTGCCCGGACAGATACGCAGTATTTT. Translating it yields CSARTDTQYF.

The V call is TRBV6-4, the J call TRBJ2-7, with TRBD1 matching over 8 bases. Unmatched junction bases numbered 5, after V lost 4 bases and J lost 3 bases. This CDR3 is built from 14 residues. CDR1 and CDR2 from the germline V gene are MRHNA and SNTAGT. CDR3 sequence: CASSGATGVYEQYF. The CDR3 DNA reads TGTGCCAGCAGTGGGGCGACAGGGGTCTACGAGCAGTACTTC.

The chain uses TRBV30 and TRBJ2-3, with 8 bases lining up with TRBD2. V was clipped by 0 bases and J by 5 bases; unmatched bases: 1. The germline CDR1 and CDR2 sequences are GTSNPN and SVGIG (reference sequence). The CDR3 spans 13 residues. The CDR3 loop reads CAWSVREGDTQYF. The DNA for the CDR3 is TGTGCCTGGAGTGTACGGGAGGGAGATACGCAGTATTTT.

This chain joins TRBV7-8 and TRBJ1-6; the D gene is possibly TRBD1 (5 bases). CDR1 is SGHVS and CDR2 is FQNEAQ in the germline V gene. The CDR3 has 17 amino acids. V dropped 0 bases and J dropped 7 bases, with 16 bases sitting between them. The CDR3 here is CASSLAKGSHSNSPLHF. CDR3 bases: TGTGCCAGCAGCTTAGCGAAGGGGTCGCATTCAAATTCACCCCTCCACTTT.

This clone was seen just once. The chain recombines TRBV7-2 with TRBJ1-4; weak D call: TRBD1 (5 bases). Trimming took 3 bases from V and 7 from J, leaving 6 bases between them. Germline CDR1 and CDR2: SGHTA and FQGNSA. The CDR3 is 12 residues long. The CDR3 protein is CASSFTGEKLFF. The DNA for the CDR3 is TGTGCCAGCAGCTTTACAGGTGAAAAACTGTTTTTT.

Details on this clone: This probably arose from a read error, given a far larger clone one base away. The chain couples TRBV5-6 to TRBJ1-1; unclear D gene. This CDR3 is 13 amino acids long. Between the trimmed V and J ends, which lost 4 bases and 5 bases, there was a span of 12 bases. Germline V gene sequence: CDR1 SGHDT, CDR2 YYEEEE. The chain's CDR3 is CASSPSSVTEAFF. DNA of the CDR3: TGTGCCAGCAGCCCCTCGTCGGTAACTGAAGCTTTCTTT.